The T cell receptor beta chain under discussion was sequenced for a study of radiotherapy plus CTLA-4 blockade in lung cancer. Study-wide background: Objective responses were seen in about a sixth of patients, disease control in around 31%.

Trimming stripped 4 bases from V and 1 base from J, with 7 bases between. The CDR3 runs 13 residues. CDR1 is MNHEY, CDR2 SVGAGI, per germline. Treatment of patients with chemo-refractory metastatic non-small-cell lung cancer consisted of focal radiation plus CTLA-4 blockade with ipilimumab. Generated by immunoSEQ multiplex PCR, the TCRdb table keeps only in-frame clones and is missing some. This sample has some 78,000 clones, with 75% to 90% found just once. This sequence originates from a human donor with non-small cell lung cancer who had a partial response to radiotherapy plus ipilimumab. This material consisted of peripheral blood, taken from a patient treated with radiotherapy plus ipilimumab. The chain links TRBV6-5 to TRBJ1-1; tentative D call: TRBD1 (5 bases). CDR3 nucleotides: TGTGCCAGCAGTTCCACAGGGAACACTGAAGCTTTCTTT. Translating it yields CASSSTGNTEAFF.